The T cell receptor (beta chain) described here comes from a study of technical replicates of blood from several donors. V was clipped by 6 bases and J by 4 bases; unmatched bases: 11. Germline-derived CDR1 and CDR2 are SNHLY and FYNNEI. This CDR3 is built from 15 residues. Clones were sequenced by immunoSEQ multiplex PCR, and TCRdb holds only the in-frame ones, with some missing. The sample shows around 50,000 clones, around 90% of them seen only once. The origin of this receptor is a human donor in good health. Some clones in this sample may be carry-over from other donors' samples. J is TRBJ1-2 and V is TRBV2; TRBD1 matches at 7 bases. The sample was PBMCs. In nucleotides, the CDR3 is TGTGCCAGCAGCAACACGCGGGACAGCCTCTATGGCTACACCTTC. Its protein product is CASSNTRDSLYGYTF. Full variable domain (remainder filled in from reference TRBV2 and TRBJ1-2): EPEVTQTPSHQVTQMGQEVILRCVPISNHLYFYWYRQILGQKVEFLVSFYNNEISEKSEIFDDQFSVERPDGSNFTLKIRSTKLEDSAMYFCASSNTRDSLYGYTFGSGTRLTVV.